The 32 T cell receptor beta chains given below trace back to one sample, sequenced in a study of blood T cell repertoires in COVID-19. The method was immunoSEQ multiplex PCR; TCRdb's version includes in-frame clones alone and lacks a portion of them. The table has fewer than 500,000 clones, 80% to 90% seen once; the top ten hold 1.1%. The sample was PBMCs or T cells enriched from blood (not recorded which). Source of these receptors: a man aged 30 to 39 who had recovered from COVID-19.

The chain recombines TRBV12-3 or TRBV12-4 with TRBJ1-1, with a tentative D call TRBD1 (5 bases). This CDR3 is built from 13 residues. V shed 3 bases and J shed 5 bases, with 10 bases lying between them. The CDR3 here is CASSLRKGTEAFF. The CDR3 DNA sequence: TGTGCCAGCAGTTTGAGAAAGGGGACTGAAGCTTTCTTT.

The rearrangement uses TRBV5-4 and TRBJ1-6, with D perhaps matching TRBD1 (5 bases). Trimming removed 4 bases at V and 0 bases at J, with 11 bases between. This CDR3 is built from 16 residues. Germline CDR1 reads SGHNT; CDR2 reads YYREEE (reference sequence). CDR3 in amino acids: CASSPDIGSYNSPLHF. CDR3 in DNA: TGTGCCAGCAGCCCGGACATAGGCTCCTATAATTCACCCCTCCACTTT.

The gene calls are TRBV4-1 and TRBJ1-2, with TRBD1 as a possible D gene (6 bases). From germline, CDR1 is MGHRA and CDR2 YSYEKL. V was shortened by 0 bases and J by 3 bases, with 14 bases between the two germline ends. CDR3 size: 16 residues. The DNA of the CDR3 is TGCGCCAGCAGCCAAGATAGGGTTGAGGGGGACTATGGCTACACCTTC. Amino acid sequence: CASSQDRVEGDYGYTF.

This chain links TRBV7-9 with TRBJ1-2; a weak D match, TRBD1 (6 bases). Trimming stripped 5 bases from V and 6 bases from J, with 13 bases between. The CDR3 loop spans 13 amino acids. The V gene's germline CDR1 is SEHNR and CDR2 FQNEAQ (reference sequence). The CDR3 reads CASSILDSDGYTF. The CDR3 DNA is TGTGCCAGCAGCATCCTGGACAGTGATGGCTACACCTTC.

The CDR3 reads CASRSGGNTIYF. In nucleotides, the CDR3 is TGTGCCAGCCGATCGGGAGGGAACACCATATATTTT. This chain links TRBV28 with TRBJ1-3; no reliable D call. Trimming cost V 8 bases and J 7 bases, with 12 bases left between them. The CDR3 contains 12 residues. Germline V gives CDR1 MDHEN, CDR2 SYDVKM.

The chain carries TRBV28 and TRBJ1-1, with 9 bases aligning to TRBD1. This CDR3 is built from 14 residues. Germline CDR1 reads MDHEN; CDR2 reads SYDVKM. J gave up 2 bases and V 6 bases, and 4 bases lay outside the gene matches. The CDR3 loop reads CASRGDRVNTEAFF. DNA for the CDR3: TGTGCCAGCAGGGGGGACAGGGTTAACACTGAAGCTTTCTTT.

The chain has TRBV28 and TRBJ2-7; TRBD1 matches 7 bases. The CDR3 runs 16 residues. V dropped 6 bases and J dropped 3; count of bases not matched to a gene: 14. Germline CDR1 MDHEN, CDR2 SYDVKM. The CDR3 DNA reads TGTGCCAGCAGCTCCCGGGACAGCCTCTTTTACTACGAGCAGTACTTC. This translates into CASSSRDSLFYYEQYF.

The chain has TRBV12-3 or TRBV12-4 and TRBJ1-2; no reliable D call. The V gene lost 3 bases and the J gene lost 5 bases, with 10 bases spanning the gap. CDR3 length: 13 residues. The CDR3 protein is CASSFASGYGYTF. CDR3 nucleotide sequence: TGTGCCAGCAGTTTTGCGTCCGGTTATGGCTACACCTTC.

The chain has TRBV18 and TRBJ1-6, with TRBD1 as a possible D gene (5 bases). The CDR3 extends over 16 amino acids. Germline-derived CDR1 and CDR2 are KGHSH and LQKENI. V was pared by 4 bases and J by 8 bases, with 18 bases between. CDR3 region: CASSQDRWRDYSPLHF. The CDR3 coding sequence is TGTGCCAGCTCACAGGATAGGTGGCGGGACTATTCACCCCTCCACTTT.

This clone is a singleton in its sample. V is TRBV7-2 and J is TRBJ2-7, with 9 bases aligning to TRBD2. CDR1 is SGHTA and CDR2 is FQGNSA in the germline V gene. This CDR3 is built from 14 residues. Trimming took 4 bases from V and 4 from J; bases not matched to a gene: 5. The CDR3 bases are TGTGCCAGCAGCTCGTCTAGCGGGAATTACGAGCAGTACTTC. Translated, it gives CASSSSSGNYEQYF.

The chain employs TRBV19 and TRBJ2-1; D is possibly TRBD2 (5 bases). CDR3 length: 13 amino acids. Trimming left V 4 bases short and J 10 bases short, with 14 bases between. The germline V gene has CDR1 LNHDA and CDR2 SQIVND (reference sequence). CDR3 DNA: TGTGCCAGTAGTAATAGCGTTCCCATCGAGCAGTTCTTC. Its translation: CASSNSVPIEQFF.

This chain links TRBV27 with TRBJ2-1; D is undetermined. The CDR3 extends over 14 amino acids. Trimming cost V 2 bases and J 8 bases, with 13 bases left between them. Per the germline V gene, CDR1 is MNHEY and CDR2 is SMNVEV (reference sequence). CDR3 sequence: CASSLALDWDEQFF. CDR3 coding DNA: TGTGCCAGCAGTTTAGCCCTCGACTGGGATGAGCAGTTCTTC.

CDR3 protein: CASSSYPRGQKNQPQHF. CDR3 DNA sequence: TGTGCCAGCAGCTCGTACCCGAGGGGACAGAAAAATCAGCCCCAGCATTTT. The chain employs TRBV7-8 and TRBJ1-5, with 7 bases fitting TRBD1. CDR1 SGHVS and CDR2 FQNEAQ come from the germline V gene. Trimming cost V 4 bases and J 4 bases; bases outside gene matches: 13. The CDR3 is 17 amino acids.

The CDR3 bases are TGTGCCAGCAGTTTGGGACAGGGTGGCTATGGCTACACCTTC. It is translated as CASSLGQGGYGYTF. The rearrangement links TRBV27 to TRBJ1-2; 9 bases map to TRBD1. The CDR3 consists of 14 residues. The germline V gene has CDR1 MNHEY and CDR2 SMNVEV (reference sequence). Trimming cost V 3 bases and J 4 bases; bases outside gene matches: 3.

The J gene is TRBJ1-4, the V gene TRBV18; possible D gene TRBD1, 6 bases. Germline V gene lookup returns CDR1 KGHSH and CDR2 LQKENI. The CDR3 length is 15 residues. V was pared by 4 bases and J by 4 bases, with 13 bases between. The CDR3 nucleotides are TGTGCCAGCTCACATCGGACAGAGCTTAATGAAAAACTGTTTTTT. Translated: CASSHRTELNEKLFF.

V usage is TRBV5-1 and J usage is TRBJ2-1, with D maybe TRBD1 (5 bases). The CDR3 has 18 amino acids. Trimming cost V 0 bases and J 0 bases, with 16 bases left between them. CDR1 and CDR2 (germline): SGHRS, YFSETQ. The CDR3 region has the DNA TGCGCCAGCAGCTTGGTCCAGGGTAGACTCAGCTCCTACAATGAGCAGTTCTTC. Translated: CASSLVQGRLSSYNEQFF.

The chain carries TRBV4-2 and TRBJ2-2; D possibly corresponds to TRBD1 (6 bases). Trimming stripped 1 base from V and 2 bases from J, with 11 bases between. The CDR3 totals 16 residues. Germline CDR1 LGHNA, CDR2 YNFKEQ. As DNA, the CDR3 is TGTGCCAGCAGCCAAGTAGGACAGCGAAACACCGGGGAGCTGTTTTTT. As protein: CASSQVGQRNTGELFF.

J is TRBJ1-1 and V is TRBV28, with TRBD1 matching over 8 bases. The CDR3 covers 14 residues. From germline, CDR1 is MDHEN and CDR2 SYDVKM. Trimming removed 6 bases from V and 1 base from J; junction bases left unmatched: 4. The CDR3 is CASSLQGENTEAFF. The CDR3 DNA reads as TGTGCCAGCAGCCTACAGGGGGAGAACACTGAAGCTTTCTTT.

The genes are TRBV27 and TRBJ2-5; D is possibly TRBD1 (5 bases). The CDR3 runs 14 residues. Trimming took off 3 bases at V and 4 bases at J, with 12 bases between the two ends. Germline lookup yields CDR1 MNHEY and CDR2 SMNVEV (reference sequence). CDR3 sequence (DNA): TGTGCCAGCAGTTTCCAGCCGCAGGGAGAGACCCAGTACTTC. Protein product: CASSFQPQGETQYF.

The CDR3 region has the DNA TGTGCCAGCAGCGCCCGACAGGGGCAGGAGACCCAGTACTTC. It specifies CASSARQGQETQYF. The chain uses TRBV9 and TRBJ2-5; 8 nucleotides agree with TRBD1. The CDR3 sequence is 14 residues long. The germline V gene has CDR1 SGDLS and CDR2 YYNGEE. With 3 bases clipped from V and 5 bases from J, the junction kept 6 bases outside the gene matches.

The CDR3 bases are TGTGCCAGCAGCTCTATAGCGGGAGTCCACGAGCAGTACTTC. The encoded protein is CASSSIAGVHEQYF. This chain connects TRBV13 to TRBJ2-7, with TRBD2 matching over 9 bases. Trimming at V came to 4 bases and at J to 5 bases, leaving 6 bases not matched to a gene. Germline V CDR1 and CDR2: PRHDT, FYEKMQ (reference sequence). This CDR3 spans 14 amino acids.

This rearrangement joins TRBV4-1 to TRBJ2-1; tentatively, D is TRBD2 (6 bases). The CDR3 is made up of 15 amino acids. V lost 4 bases and J 4 bases, leaving 14 bases between the germline ends. Germline V CDR1 and CDR2: MGHRA, YSYEKL. DNA of the CDR3: TGCGCCAGCAGCCCTTCCTTTGGGACTTACAATGAGCAGTTCTTC. It yields the protein CASSPSFGTYNEQFF.

This chain joins TRBV2 and TRBJ2-1; 8 positions agree with TRBD2. The CDR3 loop spans 11 amino acids. After removal of 6 bases from V and 12 bases from J, the junction contained 4 bases not matched to a gene. Germline CDR1 is SNHLY and CDR2 is FYNNEI. In DNA, the CDR3 is TGTGCCAGCAGAGCGGGAGATCGGCAGTTCTTC. This gives the protein CASRAGDRQFF.

The chain employs TRBV20-1 and TRBJ2-1; the match to TRBD2 covers 11 bases. The V segment lost 3 bases and the J segment 6 bases; nucleotides outside the gene matches: 4. In germline, CDR1 is DFQATT, CDR2 SNEGSKA (reference sequence). This CDR3 spans 14 amino acids. The CDR3, as DNA: TGCAGTGCTAGTCGACTAGCGGGAATCAATGAGCAGTTCTTC. Translated, it gives CSASRLAGINEQFF.

The V call is TRBV6-5, the J call TRBJ1-6; D is ambiguous. Trimming pared 5 bases from V and 14 bases from J, leaving 13 bases between. The CDR3 covers 12 residues. The V gene's germline CDR1 is MNHEY and CDR2 SVGAGI. Here the CDR3 DNA reads TGTGCCAGCAGTCCTACGTCCGAGTCCCTCCACTTT. It is translated as CASSPTSESLHF.

The chain joins TRBV2 to TRBJ2-7; D unclear. V was cut by 7 bases and J by 6 bases, with 19 bases left in between. The CDR3 loop spans 14 amino acids. Germline values: CDR1 SNHLY, CDR2 FYNNEI. The CDR3 DNA reads as TGTGCCAGCAACTTGATTAGAGGTACTGGCGAGCAGTACTTC. As protein: CASNLIRGTGEQYF.

This clone has just a few counts. The rearrangement links TRBV5-4 to TRBJ2-7; tentative D call: TRBD2 (5 bases). V was pared by 4 bases and J by 0 bases, with 8 bases between. The CDR3 length is 13 residues. In germline, CDR1 is SGHNT, CDR2 YYREEE (reference sequence). CDR3 loop: CASSPGSSYEQYF. CDR3 DNA: TGTGCCAGCAGCCCGGGAAGCTCCTACGAGCAGTACTTC.

Concerning this clone: One end of the junction does not line up with germline, which may come from a read error. DNA of the CDR3: TGTGCTAGCAGCTTAGCGCCACAGGGTAACACCGGGGAGCTGTTTTTT. Translating it yields CASSLAPQGNTGELFF. The rearrangement uses TRBV7-7 and TRBJ2-2; D perhaps matches TRBD1 (6 bases). This CDR3 comprises 16 residues. In germline, CDR1 is SSHAT, CDR2 FNYEAQ (reference sequence).

The chain links TRBV27 to TRBJ2-7, with 7 bases lining up with TRBD1. This CDR3 spans 15 amino acids. CDR1 MNHEY and CDR2 SMNVEV come from the germline V gene (reference sequence). V shed 6 bases and J 6 bases; nucleotides not matched to a gene: 14. The CDR3 DNA reads as TGTGCCAGCAGCCAAGACAGGGTGGGAGTCAGCGAGCAGTACTTC. Translation gives CASSQDRVGVSEQYF.

The chain carries TRBV12-3 or TRBV12-4 and TRBJ2-7; D is undetermined. Trimming left V 2 bases short and J 3 bases short, with 8 bases between. This CDR3 spans 13 amino acids. CDR3 nucleotide sequence: TGTGCCAGCAGTTTATTAGACTTCTACGAGCAGTACTTC. Translation: CASSLLDFYEQYF.

This rearrangement joins TRBV13 to TRBJ1-4, with 7 bases identical to TRBD1. The germline CDR1 and CDR2 sequences are PRHDT and FYEKMQ (reference sequence). There are 14 residues in the CDR3. The ends lost 3 bases at V and 3 bases at J; junction bases unmatched: 1. CDR3: CASSLGQPNEKLFF. In DNA, the CDR3 is TGTGCCAGCAGCTTGGGACAGCCTAATGAAAAACTGTTTTTT.

The chain carries TRBV5-4 and TRBJ2-5; D gene unclear. CDR1 SGHNT and CDR2 YYREEE come from the germline V gene (reference sequence). V was cut by 2 bases and J by 5 bases, with 4 bases left in between. CDR3 length: 11 residues. The chain's CDR3 is CASSLYETQYF. DNA for the CDR3: TGTGCCAGCAGCTTATATGAGACCCAGTACTTC.